These 7 T cell receptor beta chains were all obtained from the same sample, sequenced in a study of regulatory T cells in long-lasting Graves disease. Arm-PCR with iRepertoire HTBI primers amplified the CDR3 regions for these TCR beta libraries. One entry per CDR3 protein results from TCRdb running MiXCR on the multiplex PCR reads. The sample carries about 200,000 distinct CDR3 sequences, roughly 19% recorded once. Documented time point: newly diagnosed GD, antithyroid drugs for less than 3 months. From PBMCs, RNA was extracted and then used to make the TCR library. The data were also submitted as part of a second study, on T cells in Graves' hyperthyroidism and ophthalmopathy.

Sequenced here: peripheral blood mononuclear cells (PBMCs), sampled at new diagnosis, from a patient treated with antithyroid drugs. The receptors were sampled from a woman between 25 and 40 years old with Graves disease.

Of note for this clonotype: Just one base apart from a much larger clone, this may be a read error. The gene calls are TRBV3-1 and TRBJ1-3; maybe TRBD1 (6 bases). V was shortened by 3 bases and J by 4 bases, with 13 bases between the two germline ends. Germline values: CDR1 LGHDT, CDR2 YNNKEL (reference sequence). The CDR3 sequence is 15 residues long. The CDR3 spells CASSQTTGGGNTIYF. The DNA of the CDR3 is TGTGCCAGCAGCCAGACGACAGGCGGCGGAAACACCATATATTTT.

This clonotype was counted at least ten times. The chain has TRBV28 and TRBJ2-6; 7 nucleotides line up with TRBD2. This CDR3 has 16 residues. V lost 5 bases, J lost 2 bases, and 6 bases stayed unmatched. The germline V gene has CDR1 MDHEN and CDR2 SYDVKM. This CDR3 is CASSLGTTTGANVLTF. As DNA, the CDR3 is TGTGCCAGCAGTCTCGGGACTACGACTGGGGCCAACGTCCTGACTTTC.

This clonotype was detected ten times or more. The rearrangement links TRBV11-2 to TRBJ1-5; D call uncertain. CDR3 length: 13 amino acids. V was shortened by 0 bases and J by 5 bases, with 5 bases between the two germline ends. Germline CDR1 and CDR2: SGHAT and FQNNGV. The DNA for the CDR3 is TGTGCCAGCAGCTTAGATCGTGATCAGCCCCAGCATTTT. Protein sequence: CASSLDRDQPQHF. Full variable domain (missing parts from reference TRBV11-2 and TRBJ1-5): EAGVAQSPRYKIIEKRQSVAFWCNPISGHATLYWYQQILGQGPKLLIQFQNNGVVDDSQLPKDRFSAERLKGVDSTLKIQPAKLEDSAVYLCASSLDRDQPQHFGDGTRLSIL.

This clonotype was counted between two and nine times. A much more abundant neighbour one base away suggests this may be a read error. This likely comes from a read error, as the CDR3 has no conserved phenylalanine or tryptophan at its end. V gene TRBV12-3 or TRBV12-4 combines with J gene TRBJ1-1; 8 bases match TRBD1. The CDR3 loop spans 12 amino acids. V gave up 3 bases and J gave up 6 bases; unmatched junction bases: 0. The CDR3 coding sequence is TGTGCCAGCAGTTTGACAGGGGCTGAAGCTTTCCTT. Translation: CASSLTGAEAFL.

This clonotype was recorded many times. The CDR3 DNA reads as TGTGCCAGCACCCCCGGGACGAACACTGAAGCTTTCTTT. It specifies CASTPGTNTEAFF. The chain combines TRBV12-3 or TRBV12-4 with TRBJ1-1; the D gene is possibly TRBD1 (5 bases). The CDR3 spans 13 residues. V dropped 7 bases and J dropped 1 base, with 10 bases sitting between them.

There are many counts of this clonotype. The chain is built from TRBV27 and TRBJ1-6; D is possibly TRBD1 (6 bases). The CDR3 loop spans 13 amino acids. V dropped 8 bases and J dropped 10 bases, with 15 bases sitting between them. Germline CDR1 is MNHEY and CDR2 is SMNVEV (reference sequence). The CDR3 bases are TGTGCCAGCGGGAAGGCCAGGGGATCACCCCTCCACTTT. Translating gives CASGKARGSPLHF.

In its sample, this clonotype was seen many times. V is TRBV15 and J is TRBJ1-2, with a tentative D call TRBD1 (5 bases). This CDR3 is 14 amino acids long. V lost 0 bases and J lost 8, with 13 bases in between. Germline V CDR1 and CDR2: LNHNV, YYDKDF (reference sequence). The chain's CDR3 is CATSRDGNRGGYTF. CDR3 DNA: TGTGCCACCAGCAGAGATGGTAATAGGGGCGGCTACACCTTC.